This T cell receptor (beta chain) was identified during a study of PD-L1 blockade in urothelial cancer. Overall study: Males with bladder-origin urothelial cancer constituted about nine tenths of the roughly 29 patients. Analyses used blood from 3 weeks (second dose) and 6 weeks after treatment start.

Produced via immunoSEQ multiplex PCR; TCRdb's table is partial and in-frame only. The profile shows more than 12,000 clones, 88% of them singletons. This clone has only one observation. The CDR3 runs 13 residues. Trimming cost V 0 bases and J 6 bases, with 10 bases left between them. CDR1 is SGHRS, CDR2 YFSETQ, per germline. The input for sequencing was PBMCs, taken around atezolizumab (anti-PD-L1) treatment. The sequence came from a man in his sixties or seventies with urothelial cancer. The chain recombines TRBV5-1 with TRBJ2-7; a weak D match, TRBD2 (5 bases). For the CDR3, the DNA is TGCGCCAGCAGCTTGGCCCCTCGGGGCGAGCAGTACTTC. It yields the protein CASSLAPRGEQYF. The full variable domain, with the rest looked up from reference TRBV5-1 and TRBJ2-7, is KAGVTQTPRYLIKTRGQQVTLSCSPISGHRSVSWYQQTPGQGLQFLFEYFSETQRNKGNFPGRFSGRQFSNSRSEMNVSTLELGDSALYLCASSLAPRGEQYFGPGTRLTVT.